Described below is a single TCR beta chain sequence and its context. Its antigen remains unidentified. Transcripts of RNA were the source for amplifying TCR beta CDR3 regions. HTBI-primed RT-PCR formed the first round, and a multiplex PCR formed the second. TCRdb analysed the multiplex PCR reads with MiXCR anew, one entry per CDR3 protein. This table holds about 160,000 distinct CDR3 sequences, under 40% found once. This specimen comes from a study of Graves' ophthalmopathy and Graves' hyperthyroidism. The CDR3 spans 14 residues. Between the trimmed V and J ends, which lost 6 bases and 3 bases, there was a span of 13 bases. Germline V gene data show CDR1 as KGHDR and CDR2 as SFDVKD. Additional autoimmune diseases, uncontrolled infections, pregnancy or lactation disqualified patients. Study conclusions and caveats: The blood repertoire also included most expanded thyroid clonotypes above 0.001 frequency. A model built from 13 signatures distinguished ophthalmopathy from stable hyperthyroidism with roughly 90% sensitivity and 81.08% specificity.

This sequence originates from a woman in her thirties or forties with Graves' ophthalmopathy. Source material: peripheral blood. V and J are TRBV24-1 and TRBJ2-5; no reliable D call. This CDR3 is CATSPVGGEETQYF. The CDR3 DNA follows: TGTGCCACCAGTCCGGTGGGCGGAGAAGAGACCCAGTACTTC.